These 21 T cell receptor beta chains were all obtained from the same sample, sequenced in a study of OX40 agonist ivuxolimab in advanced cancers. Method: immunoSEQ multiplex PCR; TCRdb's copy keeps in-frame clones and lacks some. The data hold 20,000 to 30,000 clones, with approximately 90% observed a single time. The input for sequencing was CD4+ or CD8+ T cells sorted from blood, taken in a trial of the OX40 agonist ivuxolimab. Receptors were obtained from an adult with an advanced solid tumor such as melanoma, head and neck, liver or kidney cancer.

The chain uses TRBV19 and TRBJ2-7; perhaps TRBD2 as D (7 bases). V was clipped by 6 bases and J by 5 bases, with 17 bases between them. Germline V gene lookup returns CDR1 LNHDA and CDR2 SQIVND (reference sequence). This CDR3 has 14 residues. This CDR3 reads CASRGGGIPNEQYF. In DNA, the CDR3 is TGTGCCAGTAGGGGAGGGGGAATCCCAAACGAGCAGTACTTC.

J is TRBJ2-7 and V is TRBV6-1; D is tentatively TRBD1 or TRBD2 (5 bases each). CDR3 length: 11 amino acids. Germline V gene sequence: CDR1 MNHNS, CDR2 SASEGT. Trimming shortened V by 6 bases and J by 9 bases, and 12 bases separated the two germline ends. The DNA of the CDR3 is TGTGCCAGCAGCTGGGGACCGTCGCAGTACTTC. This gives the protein CASSWGPSQYF.

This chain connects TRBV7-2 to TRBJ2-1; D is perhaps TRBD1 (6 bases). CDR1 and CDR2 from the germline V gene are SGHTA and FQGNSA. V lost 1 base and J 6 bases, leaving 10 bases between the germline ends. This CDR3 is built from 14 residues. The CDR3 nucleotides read TGTGCCAGCAGCTTAGAACAGGGTATCAATGAGCAGTTCTTC. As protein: CASSLEQGINEQFF.

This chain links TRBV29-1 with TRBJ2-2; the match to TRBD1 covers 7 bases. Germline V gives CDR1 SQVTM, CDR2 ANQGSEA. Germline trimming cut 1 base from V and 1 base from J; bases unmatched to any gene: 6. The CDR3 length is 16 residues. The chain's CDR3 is CSVEAETGWNTGELFF. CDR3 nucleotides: TGCAGCGTTGAAGCCGAGACAGGGTGGAACACCGGGGAGCTGTTTTTT.

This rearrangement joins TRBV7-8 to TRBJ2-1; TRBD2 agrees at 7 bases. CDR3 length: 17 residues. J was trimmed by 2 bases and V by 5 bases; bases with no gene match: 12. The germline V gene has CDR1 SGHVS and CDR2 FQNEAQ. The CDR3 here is CASSRPSAGAAYNEQFF. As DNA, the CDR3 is TGTGCCAGCAGCCGCCCGAGCGCGGGAGCCGCCTACAATGAGCAGTTCTTC. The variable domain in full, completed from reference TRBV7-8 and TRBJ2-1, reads GAGVSQSPRYKVAKRGQDVALRCDPISGHVSLFWYQQALGQGPEFLTYFQNEAQLDKSGLPSDRFFAERPEGSVSTLKIQRTQQEDSAVYLCASSRPSAGAAYNEQFFGPGTRLTVL.

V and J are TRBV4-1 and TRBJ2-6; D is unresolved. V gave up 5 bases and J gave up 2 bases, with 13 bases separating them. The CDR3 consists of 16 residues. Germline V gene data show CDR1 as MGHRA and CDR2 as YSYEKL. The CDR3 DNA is TGCGCCAGCAGCGCTCTTAACGGCGCTGGGGCCAACGTCCTGACTTTC. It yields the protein CASSALNGAGANVLTF.

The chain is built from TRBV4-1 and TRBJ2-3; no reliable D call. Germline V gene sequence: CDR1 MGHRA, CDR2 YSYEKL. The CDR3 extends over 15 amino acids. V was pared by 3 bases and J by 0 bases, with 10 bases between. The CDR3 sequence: CASSQIRDSTDTQYF. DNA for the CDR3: TGCGCCAGCAGCCAGATTAGGGATAGCACAGATACGCAGTATTTT.

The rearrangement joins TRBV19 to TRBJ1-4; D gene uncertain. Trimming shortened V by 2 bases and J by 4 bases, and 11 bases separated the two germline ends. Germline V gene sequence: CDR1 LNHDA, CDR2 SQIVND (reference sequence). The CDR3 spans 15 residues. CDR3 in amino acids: CASSISGWGNEKLFF. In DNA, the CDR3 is TGTGCCAGTAGTATATCGGGGTGGGGTAATGAAAAACTGTTTTTT.

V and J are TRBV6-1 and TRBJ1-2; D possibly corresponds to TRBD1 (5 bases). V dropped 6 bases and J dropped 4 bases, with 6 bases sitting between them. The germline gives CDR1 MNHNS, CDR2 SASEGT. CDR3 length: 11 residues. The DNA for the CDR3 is TGTGCCAGCAGCGACAGCTATGGCTACACCTTC. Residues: CASSDSYGYTF.

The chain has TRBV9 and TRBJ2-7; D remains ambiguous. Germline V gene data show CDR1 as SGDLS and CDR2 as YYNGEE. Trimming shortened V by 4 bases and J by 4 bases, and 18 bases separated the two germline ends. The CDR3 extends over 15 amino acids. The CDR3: CASSPSPAAAYEQYF. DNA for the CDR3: TGTGCCAGCAGCCCGAGCCCCGCGGCCGCATACGAGCAGTACTTC. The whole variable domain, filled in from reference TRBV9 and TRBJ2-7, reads DSGVTQTPKHLITATGQRVTLRCSPRSGDLSVYWYQQSLDQGLQFLIQYYNGEERAKGNILERFSAQQFPDLHSELNLSSLELGDSALYFCASSPSPAAAYEQYFGPGTRLTVT.

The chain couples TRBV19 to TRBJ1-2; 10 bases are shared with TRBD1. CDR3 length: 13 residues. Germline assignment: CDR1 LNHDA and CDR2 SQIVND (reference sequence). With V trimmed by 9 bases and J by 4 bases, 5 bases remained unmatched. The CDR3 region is CASTGQGFYGYTF. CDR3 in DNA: TGTGCCAGCACGGGACAGGGGTTCTATGGCTACACCTTC. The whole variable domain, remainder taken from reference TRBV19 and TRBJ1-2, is DGGITQSPKYLFRKEGQNVTLSCEQNLNHDAMYWYRQDPGQGLRLIYYSQIVNDFQKGDIAEGYSVSREKKESFPLTVTSAQKNPTAFYLCASTGQGFYGYTFGSGTRLTVV.

The CDR3 loop reads CASSSTGSLSYEQYF. The CDR3 nucleotides are TGTGCCAGCAGCTCAACCGGGAGCCTCTCCTACGAGCAGTACTTC. The chain is built from TRBV5-6 and TRBJ2-7; weak D call: TRBD2 (6 bases). CDR1 is SGHDT and CDR2 is YYEEEE in the germline V gene. This CDR3 has 15 amino acids. Trimming stripped 3 bases from V and 0 bases from J, with 13 bases between.

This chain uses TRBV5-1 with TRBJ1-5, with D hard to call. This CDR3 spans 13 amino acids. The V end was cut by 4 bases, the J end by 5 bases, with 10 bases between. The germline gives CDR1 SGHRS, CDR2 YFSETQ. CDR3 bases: TGCGCCAGCAGCCCAGAACTCGATCAGCCCCAGCATTTT. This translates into CASSPELDQPQHF.

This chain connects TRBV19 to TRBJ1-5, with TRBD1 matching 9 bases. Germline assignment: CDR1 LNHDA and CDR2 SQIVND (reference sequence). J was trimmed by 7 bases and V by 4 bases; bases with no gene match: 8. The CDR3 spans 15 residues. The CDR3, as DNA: TGTGCCAGTAGTACGGGACAGGGCCCCTTCCAGCCCCAGCATTTT. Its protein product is CASSTGQGPFQPQHF. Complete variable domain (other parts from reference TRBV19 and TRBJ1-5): DGGITQSPKYLFRKEGQNVTLSCEQNLNHDAMYWYRQDPGQGLRLIYYSQIVNDFQKGDIAEGYSVSREKKESFPLTVTSAQKNPTAFYLCASSTGQGPFQPQHFGDGTRLSIL.

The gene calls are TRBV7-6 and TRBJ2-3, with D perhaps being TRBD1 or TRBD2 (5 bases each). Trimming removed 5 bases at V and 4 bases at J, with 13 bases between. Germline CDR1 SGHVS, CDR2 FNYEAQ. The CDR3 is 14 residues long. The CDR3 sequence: CASSEGGGPDTQYF. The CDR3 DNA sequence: TGTGCCAGCAGCGAAGGTGGGGGACCAGATACGCAGTATTTT.

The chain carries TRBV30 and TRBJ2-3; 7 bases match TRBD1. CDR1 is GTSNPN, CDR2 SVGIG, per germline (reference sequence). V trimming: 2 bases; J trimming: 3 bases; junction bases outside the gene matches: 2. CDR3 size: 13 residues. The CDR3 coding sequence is TGTGCCTGGAGTCAGGGGGTGACAGATACGCAGTATTTT. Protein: CAWSQGVTDTQYF.

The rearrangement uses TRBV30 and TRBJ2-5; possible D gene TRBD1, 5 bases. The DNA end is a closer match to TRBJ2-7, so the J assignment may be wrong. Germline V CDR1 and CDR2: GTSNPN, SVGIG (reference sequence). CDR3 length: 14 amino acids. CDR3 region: CAWSFSAGSYEQYF. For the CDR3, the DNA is TGTGCCTGGAGTTTTTCGGCAGGGTCGTACGAGCAGTACTTC.

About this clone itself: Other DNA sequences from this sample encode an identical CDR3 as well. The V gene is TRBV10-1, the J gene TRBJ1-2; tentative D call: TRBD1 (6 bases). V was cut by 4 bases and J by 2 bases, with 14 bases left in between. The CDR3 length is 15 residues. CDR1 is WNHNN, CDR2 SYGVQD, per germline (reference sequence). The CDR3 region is CASSAGGHRNYGYTF. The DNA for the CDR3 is TGCGCCAGCAGTGCCGGGGGGCACCGGAACTATGGCTACACCTTC.

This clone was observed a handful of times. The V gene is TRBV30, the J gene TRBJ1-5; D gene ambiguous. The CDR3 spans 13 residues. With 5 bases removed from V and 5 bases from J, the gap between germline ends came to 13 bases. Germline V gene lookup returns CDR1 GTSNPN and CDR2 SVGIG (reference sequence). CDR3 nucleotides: TGTGCCTGGGGACTTATGGCGGATCAGCCCCAGCATTTT. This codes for CAWGLMADQPQHF.

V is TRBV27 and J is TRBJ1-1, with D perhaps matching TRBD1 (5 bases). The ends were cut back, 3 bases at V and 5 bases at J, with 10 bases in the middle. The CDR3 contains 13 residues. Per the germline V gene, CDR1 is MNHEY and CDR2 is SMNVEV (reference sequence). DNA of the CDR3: TGTGCCAGCAGTTTGGGGGGGGTAACTGAAGCTTTCTTT. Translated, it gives CASSLGGVTEAFF.

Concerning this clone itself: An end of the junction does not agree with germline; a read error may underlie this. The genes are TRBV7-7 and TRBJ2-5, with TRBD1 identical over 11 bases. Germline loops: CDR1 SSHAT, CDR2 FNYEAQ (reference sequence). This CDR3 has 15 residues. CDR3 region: CASSKWTGGVETQYF. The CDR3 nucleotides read TGTGCTAGCAGCAAATGGACAGGGGGCGTGGAGACCCAGTACTTC.